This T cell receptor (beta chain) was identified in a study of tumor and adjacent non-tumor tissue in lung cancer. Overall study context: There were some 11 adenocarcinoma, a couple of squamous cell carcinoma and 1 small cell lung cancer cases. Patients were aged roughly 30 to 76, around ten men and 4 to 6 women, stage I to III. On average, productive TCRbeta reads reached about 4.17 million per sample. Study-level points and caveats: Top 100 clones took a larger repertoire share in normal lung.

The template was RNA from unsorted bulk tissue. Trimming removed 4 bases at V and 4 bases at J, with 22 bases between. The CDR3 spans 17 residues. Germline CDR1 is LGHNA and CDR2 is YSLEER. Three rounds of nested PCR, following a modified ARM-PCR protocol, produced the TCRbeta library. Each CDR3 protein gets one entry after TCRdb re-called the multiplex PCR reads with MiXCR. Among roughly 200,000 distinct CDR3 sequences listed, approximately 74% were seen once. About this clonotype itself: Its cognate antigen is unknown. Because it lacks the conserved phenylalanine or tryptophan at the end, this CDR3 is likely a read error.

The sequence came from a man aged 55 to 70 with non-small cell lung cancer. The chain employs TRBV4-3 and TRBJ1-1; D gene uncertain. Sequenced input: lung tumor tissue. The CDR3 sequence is CASSRDVPGSSCTEAFY. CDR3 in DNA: TGCGCCAGCAGCCGAGACGTTCCGGGCAGTTCGTGCACTGAAGCTTTCTAT.